This TCR beta chain was observed in a study of T-cell memory formation after mild COVID-19. Overall study: Largely donor-specific sequence clusters came from a couple of donors. Study-wide results and caveats: The main location of contracting CD4+ clones was CM and EM, and that of contracting CD8+ clones was EMRA. Contracting clones, day 15 to 85, had balanced CD4/CD8, and later expanders favored CD4+.

Constant-segment primers served in 5'RACE that generated TCR alpha and TCR beta cDNA libraries bearing sample barcodes and UMIs. TCRdb ran MiXCR on the 5' RACE reads and lists one entry per CDR3 protein. The sample lists about 200,000 distinct CDR3 sequences, about a sixth seen once, with approximately 2.2% in the top ten. As regards this clonotype: The antigen remains undetermined.

J gave up 1 base and V 5 bases, and 7 bases lay outside the gene matches. The CDR3 contains 15 residues. This clonotype was sampled from an adult woman who had mild COVID-19 (a few samples of this study predate the infection). Cell type and time point are not known. The J gene is TRBJ1-1, the V gene TRBV12-3 or TRBV12-4; 7 nucleotides match TRBD1. Sequenced: PBMCs or a T cell subset sorted from them (not recorded which). This chain's CDR3 is CASSPRQGSNTEAFF. The CDR3 bases are TGTGCCAGCAGTCCTCGACAGGGATCGAACACTGAAGCTTTCTTT.